This TCR beta chain was retrieved from a study of shared T cell receptors in the human thymus. Libraries were prepared by immunoSEQ multiplex PCR; TCRdb keeps only in-frame clonotypes and omits some of them. The sample holds hundreds of thousands of clones, 70% to 90% seen once. The V end lost 4 bases, the J end lost 4 bases, and 14 bases lay between the germline ends. Germline V gene sequence: CDR1 MDHEN, CDR2 SYDVKM. The CDR3 covers 15 residues. The data also belong to a second study, concerning human thymus T cells. This second study says: Healthy Finnish infants having corrective surgery for congenital heart defects served as donors. The thymus tissue came from resections taken during corrective heart surgery. Biased V and J segment usage appeared in thymus and peripheral blood. Related research described thymic repertoires that were highly overlapping among unrelated individuals.

The rearrangement uses TRBV28 and TRBJ2-1, with a possible D match to TRBD2 (6 bases). This clonotype was sampled from a boy younger than two with a congenital heart defect. The specimen sequenced was thymocytes. CDR3 bases: TGTGCCAGCAGTTCGAAACCGGGACTGTACAATGAGCAGTTCTTC. The encoded protein is CASSSKPGLYNEQFF.